In its sample, the clone carrying this TCR beta chain ranks as medium-sized. This CDR3 comprises 10 residues. The germline V and J ends were trimmed by 2 bases and 5 bases, with 3 bases remaining between them. Germline-derived CDR1 and CDR2 are SQVTM and ANQGSEA. The data are from a study of spatial heterogeneity in lung cancer. Study overall: Combinations of a unique TCR and a UMI were tallied in raw reads, and on average each appeared more than ten times.

The time point is: sample taken at primary tumor resection. 72 TRACERx patients with early, untreated non-small cell lung cancer donated samples. TCRdb re-called the 5' RACE reads through MiXCR, storing one row per CDR3 protein. The sample includes 2,500 to 3,500 distinct CDR3 sequences, roughly 4.7% seen only once; the top ten take around 15%. This specimen consisted of normal lung tissue next to the tumor, obtained at surgery. The sequence was collected from a male donor with early-stage non-small cell lung cancer. The chain employs TRBV29-1 and TRBJ2-5; D uncertain. The CDR3 sequence is CSVESETQYF. DNA for the CDR3: TGCAGCGTTGAATCGGAGACCCAGTACTTC.